Detailed here is one T cell receptor (beta chain). This entry is derived from a study of molecular identifiers for immune sequencing clone quantification. Libraries from naive CD8 cells were generated from approximately 20,000 to 1,000,000 sorted cells (with 10%, 30% or 50% RNA). Using its own MiXCR run on the PCR reads, TCRdb lists one record per CDR3 protein. The profile shows about 97,000 distinct CDR3 sequences, less than 35% of them singletons. Looked up from germline, CDR1 is MDHEN and CDR2 is SYDVKM. The V end lost 5 bases, the J end lost 6 bases, and 20 bases lay between the germline ends. The CDR3 totals 16 residues.

This receptor was obtained from a human donor in good health. Some libraries in this study had Jurkat cell RNA spiked in. The source material was naive CD8+ T cells from blood, with Jurkat cell RNA spiked in. Subset: FACS-sorted CD8+CD4-CCR7+CD45RA+ naive T cells. This chain uses TRBV28 with TRBJ1-5; weak D call: TRBD1 (6 bases). The CDR3 reads CASSRPDVGGGQPQHF. CDR3 nucleotides: TGTGCCAGCAGTCGGCCGGACGTGGGGGGCGGTCAGCCCCAGCATTTT.